These 8 T cell receptor beta chains were all obtained from the same sample, sequenced in a study of type 1 and type 2 diabetes patients. The PCR template was genomic DNA. The TCR beta CDR3 region was amplified using 30 forward and 13 reverse primers. One entry per CDR3 protein results from TCRdb running MiXCR on the multiplex PCR reads. Of a few hundred thousand distinct CDR3 sequences in the sample, roughly 50% are singletons; the top ten hold roughly 15%. Specimen: peripheral blood mononuclear cells (PBMCs). These receptors were collected from a man between 18 and 29 years old with type 2 diabetes.

The rearrangement joins TRBV5-6 to TRBJ1-1; D ambiguous. The CDR3 is 12 amino acids. V dropped 3 bases and J dropped 5 bases, with 8 bases sitting between them. Per the germline V gene, CDR1 is SGHDT and CDR2 is YYEEEE. The CDR3 here is CASSSVLTEAFF. The CDR3 nucleotides are TGTGCCAGCAGCTCCGTGTTGACTGAAGCTTTCTTT.

The V and J genes are TRBV6-4 and TRBJ2-3, with 9 positions matching TRBD1. Germline values: CDR1 MRHNA, CDR2 SNTAGT. V lost 6 bases, J lost 4 bases, and 2 bases stayed unmatched. The CDR3 runs 13 residues. CDR3 protein: CASRDRGSDTQYF. As DNA, the CDR3 is TGTGCCAGCAGGGACAGGGGATCAGATACGCAGTATTTT.

This clonotype appeared a few times. The chain has TRBV4-1 and TRBJ2-5, with D possibly matching TRBD1 (6 bases). V lost 3 bases and J 4 bases, leaving 9 bases between the germline ends. CDR3 length: 13 amino acids. From germline, CDR1 is MGHRA and CDR2 YSYEKL. The CDR3 reads CASSQDSGETQYF. DNA of the CDR3: TGCGCCAGCAGCCAGGACAGCGGAGAGACCCAGTACTTC.

The chain has TRBV29-1 and TRBJ1-2; 8 bases are shared with TRBD1. The V and J ends lost 4 bases and 2 bases, in that order; junction bases with no gene match: 3. Germline V CDR1 and CDR2: SQVTM, ANQGSEA. This CDR3 region has 13 residues. As DNA, the CDR3 is TGCAGCGTTGTTGACAGGGGCAACTATGGCTACACCTTC. This sequence encodes CSVVDRGNYGYTF.

This clonotype was observed a single time. The chain carries TRBV2 and TRBJ2-5; D uncertain. The CDR3 extends over 16 amino acids. The germline V and J ends were trimmed by 5 bases and 1 base, with 17 bases remaining between them. Germline V gene data show CDR1 as SNHLY and CDR2 as FYNNEI. CDR3 bases: TGTGCCAGCAGTTTGACTTTAAGTGGGATCCAAGAGACCCAGTACTTC. Its protein product is CASSLTLSGIQETQYF. Full variable domain (outside the CDR3, taken from reference TRBV2 and TRBJ2-5): EPEVTQTPSHQVTQMGQEVILRCVPISNHLYFYWYRQILGQKVEFLVSFYNNEISEKSEIFDDQFSVERPDGSNFTLKIRSTKLEDSAMYFCASSLTLSGIQETQYFGPGTRLLVL.

V gene TRBV7-2 combines with J gene TRBJ2-1, with 16 bases identical to TRBD2. V dropped 5 bases and J dropped 1; count of bases not matched to a gene: 8. CDR3 length: 19 residues. Germline values: CDR1 SGHTA, CDR2 FQGNSA. CDR3 in amino acids: CASSPGTSGRAPSYNEQFF. The CDR3 region has the DNA TGTGCCAGCAGCCCCGGGACTAGCGGGAGGGCCCCATCCTACAATGAGCAGTTCTTC. Using reference TRBV7-2 and TRBJ2-1 for the parts outside the CDR3, the full variable domain is GAGVSQSPSNKVTEKGKDVELRCDPISGHTALYWYRQSLGQGLEFLIYFQGNSAPDKSGLPSDRFSAERTGGSVSTLTIQRTQQEDSAVYLCASSPGTSGRAPSYNEQFFGPGTRLTVL.

The CDR3 nucleotides are TGTGCCAGCAGTTCCTCCCAGGGGCGATACGGCTACACCTTC. This gives the protein CASSSSQGRYGYTF. The rearrangement joins TRBV6-5 to TRBJ1-2; D is possibly TRBD1 (6 bases). The CDR3 is 14 amino acids. Germline CDR1 MNHEY, CDR2 SVGAGI. Trimming removed 4 bases at V and 8 bases at J, with 17 bases between.

V usage is TRBV29-1 and J usage is TRBJ2-3, with D uncertain. The V gene lost 4 bases and the J gene lost 0 bases, with 17 bases spanning the gap. The CDR3 contains 16 residues. From germline, CDR1 is SQVTM and CDR2 ANQGSEA. DNA for the CDR3: TGCAGCGTTGTAGGTATTCAAGGCGTCAGCACAGATACGCAGTATTTT. Its protein is CSVVGIQGVSTDTQYF.